This T cell receptor beta chain was identified during a study of human thymus T cells. Sequencing used immunoSEQ multiplex PCR; TCRdb keeps in-frame clones, though not all of them. The data show 54,000 or so clones, with over 85% seen just once and nearly 6% held by the top ten. Germline CDR1 is WSHSY and CDR2 is SAAADI. With 6 bases removed from V and 3 bases from J, the gap between germline ends came to 6 bases. This CDR3 comprises 12 residues. It was healthy Finnish infants having corrective surgery for congenital heart defects who were the donors. The V gene is TRBV10-2, the J gene TRBJ1-5; D remains unclear. Sequences were obtained from blood. The sequence was obtained from a boy in the first two years of life with a congenital heart defect but otherwise immunologically healthy. The CDR3: CASRDDNQPQHF. CDR3 in DNA: TGCGCCAGCAGGGACGACAATCAGCCCCAGCATTTT.